This T cell receptor (beta chain) was recorded in a study of T cell clonotyping in hematopoietic cell transplantation (dated by TCRdb to about 2021). Broadly, across the study: Recipient samples taken before transplant were collected after cytoreduction. The study collected roughly 150 blood samples from approximately 32 consecutive transplant recipients and their related donors. Recruitment of patients was conducted between 2015 and January 2017, and follow-up was continued until late 2020 or death.

Overall study results and their limits: Recipient repertoires showed only a small fraction of overlap with donor repertoires, and over 97% appeared de novo at the given depth. After transplant, TCR diversity in recipients dropped, and pathologically expanded clonotypes increased progressively from day 30 to day 180. Donor and pretransplant recipient Inverse Simpson Index values predicted broader posttransplant TCR repertoire diversity. Sample size was limited, and cells were not sorted, so CD4 and CD8 repertoire contributions could not be separated.

Reading the label with the study, this specimen's time point is: recipient sample about 28 days before transplant, after cytoreduction. Blood from recipients was drawn about 28 days before transplant and again at days 30, 100 and 180 after transplant. Using Nuclei Lysis Solution, genomic DNA was extracted from unfractionated peripheral blood mononuclear cells that were either fresh or cryopreserved. With respect to this clone: Its binding antigen is unknown. Base qualities were left out, and no much larger clone turns up one base away.

From the cysteine through the phenylalanine, the CDR3 covers 14 amino acids. Solely the CDR3 DNA is kept, with 42 bases framed from the first base. V loses 2 bases, J loses 8 bases, and the germline ends lie 13 bases apart. Looking up the germline V gene yields CDR1 SGHAT and CDR2 FQNNGV. TCR beta CDR3 regions were amplified from genomic DNA with the immunoSEQ assay, a bias-controlled multiplex PCR using V- and J-specific primers. In a second PCR step, a proprietary barcode and Illumina adapter sequences were attached to the CDR3 amplicons. An Illumina MiSeq instrument was used for sequencing of the CDR3 libraries. On the study's bioinformatics: Export and quality control were handled in immunoSEQ Analyzer 3.0, while downstream analyses relied on R Bioconductor and Immunarch. Only productive rearrangements in the normalized downsampled data set were used to calculate repertoire metrics. Clonotypes larger than 5 templates in the normalized cohort were defined as pathologically expanded. The Inverse Simpson Index served as the measure of repertoire diversity. To capture all clonotypes, the CMV-specificity analyses were run on the non-normalized data set. The source is immuneACCESS, and TCRdb retained only in-frame sequences with V and J called. Part of the clones is not carried over; for the studies checked, unresolved V genes explain less than half of this, and the remainder is unexplained. V, J and clone size are taken as reported in that table, and D and trimming were inferred from the DNA itself. The sample contains 25,000 to 30,000 clones, approximately 94% of them found a single time. Approximately 2.2% of the sample lies in the top ten.

The material was peripheral blood mononuclear cells, obtained before stem cell transplant. The TCR sequence derives from a man aged 50 or older with acute myeloid leukemia. Some clones in this sample may be carry-over from other donors' samples. The sequence joins TRBV11-2 to TRBJ2-1; TRBD1 is a possible D gene, resting on 6 matching bases. The CDR3 reads CASSLNRQVDEQFF. Read as DNA, the sequence is TGTGCCAGCAGCTTAAACCGACAGGTGGATGAGCAGTTCTTC.